This TCR beta chain was sequenced for a study of human T cells and chemical hapten exposure. The overall study: 2% DPC applied to a 2 cm by 2 cm arm area sensitized donors.

TCRdb re-called the RACE reads with MiXCR, one entry per CDR3 protein. The profile shows more than 70,000 distinct CDR3 sequences, 12% of them singletons. As for time point: patch test 1, 2 weeks after DPC sensitization. Sample treatment: therapeutic diphenylcyclopropenone sensitization with weekly scalp DPC. V lost 6 bases, J lost 3 bases, and 6 bases stayed unmatched. The germline V gene has CDR1 SQVTM and CDR2 ANQGSEA. The CDR3 covers 13 residues. This clonotype was seen at least ten times. Sample: whole blood, taken in connection with sensitization to the hapten diphenylcyclopropenone (DPC). This receptor was obtained from a woman aged 60-75 years with alopecia areata. Some clones in this sample may be carry-over from other donors' samples. V and J are TRBV29-1 and TRBJ2-7; TRBD1 aligns across 9 bases. CDR3 DNA: TGCAGCGTCGCTGGACAGGGGCACTACGAGCAGTACTTC. Amino acid sequence: CSVAGQGHYEQYF.